The rows below give T cell receptor beta chains drawn from one sample of a study of blood T cell dynamics during melanoma immunotherapy. TCRdb's copy holds only in-frame clones and misses some; the assay was immunoSEQ multiplex PCR. Of over 10,000 clones in the sample, around nine tenths were seen once. The sequencing used effector memory CD8+ T cells from blood, collected from a patient treated with checkpoint blockade. The receptors shown here come from a human donor with melanoma. CDR3s include the opening cysteine and the closing phenylalanine or tryptophan. The D gene is left open where the match is weak. Clone size is given for some rows only: seen once, a few or many times, or a class if the clone is expanded.

CDR3 protein | CDR3 DNA | CDR3 length | D gene | V gene | clone size | J gene
CAISEPMTDTQYF | TGTGCCATCAGTGAGCCCATGACAGATACGCAGTATTTT | 13 | - | TRBV10-3 | - | TRBJ2-3
CASSLGVDTEAFF | TGTGCCAGCAGTTTAGGGGTCGACACTGAAGCTTTCTTT | 13 | - | TRBV27 | once | TRBJ1-1
CASSLRGSGRYEQYF | TGTGCCAGCAGCTTGCGCGGGAGTGGTAGGTACGAGCAGTACTTC | 15 | TRBD2 | TRBV11-2 | - | TRBJ2-7
CASSYSYTEAFF | TGTGCCAGCAGTTACTCGTATACTGAAGCTTTCTTT | 12 | - | TRBV6-5 | once | TRBJ1-1
CASSRTAGRETQYF | TGTGCCAGCAGCCGGACAGCGGGGAGAGAGACCCAGTACTTC | 14 | - | TRBV13 | - | TRBJ2-5
CASSLGHENTEAFF | TGCGCCAGCAGCCTGGGACACGAGAACACTGAAGCTTTCTTT | 14 | - | TRBV5-1 | once | TRBJ1-1
CASSIGLAGVDEQFF | TGTGCCAGCAGCATTGGACTAGCGGGAGTAGATGAGCAGTTCTTC | 15 | TRBD2 | TRBV7-9 | - | TRBJ2-1
CASSVVGDYGYTF | TGTGCCAGCAGCGTAGTGGGTGATTATGGCTACACCTTC | 13 | - | TRBV9 | - | TRBJ1-2
CASSFPREGTSGYEQYF | TGTGCCAGCAGCTTTCCACGTGAGGGGACTAGCGGATACGAGCAGTACTTC | 17 | TRBD2 | TRBV7-8 | - | TRBJ2-7
CASSLANEQYF | TGTGCCAGCAGCTTAGCGAACGAGCAGTACTTC | 11 | - | TRBV7-6 | - | TRBJ2-7
CASSQFSGRASGANVLTF | TGTGCCAGCAGTCAATTTAGCGGGAGGGCCTCTGGGGCCAACGTCCTGACTTTC | 18 | TRBD2 | TRBV28 | - | TRBJ2-6
CASSSGQGAGYGYTF | TGTGCCAGCAGCTCCGGACAGGGGGCCGGCTATGGCTACACCTTC | 15 | TRBD1 | TRBV7-2 | - | TRBJ1-2
CASSVETGPYNEQFF | TGTGCCAGCAGCGTAGAGACAGGGCCCTACAATGAGCAGTTCTTC | 15 | TRBD1 | TRBV9 | once | TRBJ2-1
CASSLLGLTGGEYGYTF | TGTGCCAGCAGTTTATTGGGTCTAACAGGGGGCGAATATGGCTACACCTTC | 17 | TRBD1 | TRBV28 | - | TRBJ1-2
CASSLSTYEQYF | TGTGCCAGCAGTTTGTCCACCTACGAGCAGTACTTC | 12 | - | TRBV27 | - | TRBJ2-7
CASSPVGNRYNEQFF | TGTGCCAGCAGCCCGGTGGGGAACAGGTACAATGAGCAGTTCTTC | 15 | - | TRBV11-1 | - | TRBJ2-1
CASSPTSGTYEQYF | TGTGCCAGCAGCCCGACTAGCGGAACCTACGAGCAGTACTTC | 14 | TRBD2 | TRBV13 | - | TRBJ2-7
CASSYSGLANEKLFF | TGTGCCAGCAGCTACTCAGGGCTGGCTAATGAAAAACTGTTTTTT | 15 | - | TRBV6-5 | - | TRBJ1-4
CASTSTPGDEQFF | TGTGCCAGCACCTCTACCCCCGGGGATGAGCAGTTCTTC | 13 | - | TRBV6-5 | once | TRBJ2-1
CASSLSSGSFSNEQFF | TGTGCCAGCAGCTTGTCTAGCGGGAGTTTTTCCAATGAGCAGTTCTTC | 16 | TRBD2 | TRBV7-9 | - | TRBJ2-1
CASSLAHQAPWETQYF | TGTGCCAGCAGCTTAGCGCATCAGGCCCCTTGGGAGACCCAGTACTTC | 16 | - | TRBV7-9 | - | TRBJ2-5
CASSISGWLSNQPQHF | TGTGCCAGTAGTATTTCTGGGTGGCTTAGCAATCAGCCCCAGCATTTT | 16 | - | TRBV19 | - | TRBJ1-5
CSARDSYEQYF | TGCAGTGCTAGAGACAGCTACGAGCAGTACTTC | 11 | - | TRBV20-1 | - | TRBJ2-7
CASSFSTGTSGNTIYF | TGTGCCAGCAGCTTTTCGACAGGGACCTCTGGAAACACCATATATTTT | 16 | TRBD1 | TRBV5-6 | once | TRBJ1-3
CASSGDYSYEQYF | TGTGCCAGCAGTGGGGACTACTCCTACGAGCAGTACTTC | 13 | TRBD2 | TRBV28 | - | TRBJ2-7
CATSRDRASARADTQYF | TGTGCCACCAGCAGAGATCGGGCCTCAGCTAGGGCAGATACGCAGTATTTT | 17 | - | TRBV15 | - | TRBJ2-3
CASSLNLLGQSNEKLFF | TGTGCCAGCAGTTTAAATCTACTGGGGCAGTCTAATGAAAAACTGTTTTTT | 17 | - | TRBV28 | - | TRBJ1-4
CATTGGHLFNYGYTF | TGTGCCACCACGGGGGGGCACCTTTTTAACTATGGCTACACCTTC | 15 | - | TRBV6-6 | - | TRBJ1-2
CASGGVRDEQYF | TGTGCCAGTGGGGGGGTCAGAGACGAGCAGTACTTC | 12 | TRBD2 | TRBV19 | - | TRBJ2-7
CASPAGGSGNTIYF | TGTGCCAGCCCGGCAGGGGGCTCTGGAAACACCATATATTTT | 14 | TRBD1 | TRBV7-9 | - | TRBJ1-3
CASCFAGSSYNEQFF | TGTGCCAGTTGTTTTGCGGGGAGCTCCTACAATGAGCAGTTCTTC | 15 | - | TRBV19 | - | TRBJ2-1
CSVEPDWTSGRERYAHEQYF | TGCAGCGTTGAACCAGATTGGACTAGCGGGAGGGAACGCTATGCCCACGAGCAGTACTTC | 20 | TRBD2 | TRBV29-1 | - | TRBJ2-7
CSVDRGLTDTQYF | TGCAGCGTTGACAGGGGCCTCACAGATACGCAGTATTTT | 13 | - | TRBV29-1 | - | TRBJ2-3
CASSSQSGELFF | TGTGCCAGCAGCTCCCAGAGCGGGGAGCTGTTTTTT | 12 | - | TRBV7-3 | few | TRBJ2-2
CASSLDFQGSFNEQYF | TGTGCCAGCAGCTTGGATTTCCAAGGCTCGTTCAACGAGCAGTACTTC | 16 | - | TRBV5-4 | - | TRBJ2-7
CASSLSGSGMGEQYF | TGTGCCAGCAGTTTATCGGGGAGTGGCATGGGGGAGCAGTACTTC | 15 | - | TRBV27 | - | TRBJ2-7
CASSQTSGRGGELFF | TGTGCCAGCAGCCAGACTAGCGGGAGAGGCGGGGAGCTGTTTTTT | 15 | TRBD2 | TRBV27 | - | TRBJ2-2
CASSFTGTKYEQYF | TGTGCCAGCAGCTTCACCGGGACAAAATACGAGCAGTACTTC | 14 | - | TRBV11-2 | - | TRBJ2-7
CASSLFRPSYEQYF | TGTGCCAGCAGCTTATTTAGGCCATCTTACGAGCAGTACTTC | 14 | - | TRBV7-8 | - | TRBJ2-7
CASSTITYTGELFF | TGTGCCAGTAGTACGATCACCTACACCGGGGAGCTGTTTTTT | 14 | - | TRBV19 | - | TRBJ2-2
CASSLISGTGQETQYF | TGTGCCAGCAGCTTAATTTCCGGGACAGGCCAAGAGACCCAGTACTTC | 16 | TRBD1 | TRBV7-9 | - | TRBJ2-5
CASREIQGTSYEQYF | TGTGCCAGCAGAGAGATTCAGGGAACCAGTTACGAGCAGTACTTC | 15 | - | TRBV6-4 | - | TRBJ2-7